This T cell receptor beta chain was documented in a study of cytomegalovirus exposure and HLA in healthy donors. Study observations and caveats: TCR beta V- and J-gene trimming, according to a later analysis, was linked to a missense DCLRE1C variant.

PCR involved 60 Vbeta and 13 Jbeta primers. Generated by immunoSEQ multiplex PCR, the TCRdb table keeps only in-frame clones and is missing some. The table records 100,000 to 140,000 clones, about 85% of them present only once. In this sample, this clone turned up a few times. Its antigen remains unidentified. Whereas donors were nominally healthy upon sampling, unrecorded immune exposures were probable. V lost 2 bases to trimming and J lost 7 bases, with 8 bases between them. CDR3 length: 13 residues. Germline CDR1 MNHEY, CDR2 SVGAGI. The sample was PBMCs. V and J are TRBV6-5 and TRBJ1-4; D gene unclear. The TCR was taken from a man younger than 45 in good health and CMV-seronegative. The CDR3 is CASSYALSEKLFF. CDR3 bases: TGTGCCAGCAGTTACGCCTTGAGTGAAAAACTGTTTTTT.